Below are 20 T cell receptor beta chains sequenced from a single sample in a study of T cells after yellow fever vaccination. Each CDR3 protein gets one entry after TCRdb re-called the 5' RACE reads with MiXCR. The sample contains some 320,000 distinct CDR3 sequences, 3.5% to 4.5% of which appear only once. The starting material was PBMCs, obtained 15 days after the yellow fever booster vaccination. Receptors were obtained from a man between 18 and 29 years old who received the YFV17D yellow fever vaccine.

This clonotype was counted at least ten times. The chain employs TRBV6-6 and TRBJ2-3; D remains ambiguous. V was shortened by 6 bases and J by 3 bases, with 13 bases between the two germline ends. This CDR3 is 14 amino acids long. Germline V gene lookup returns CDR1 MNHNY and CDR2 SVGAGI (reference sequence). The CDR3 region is CASRTYLLTDTQYF. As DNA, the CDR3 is TGTGCCAGCAGAACCTACCTTCTTACAGATACGCAGTATTTT.

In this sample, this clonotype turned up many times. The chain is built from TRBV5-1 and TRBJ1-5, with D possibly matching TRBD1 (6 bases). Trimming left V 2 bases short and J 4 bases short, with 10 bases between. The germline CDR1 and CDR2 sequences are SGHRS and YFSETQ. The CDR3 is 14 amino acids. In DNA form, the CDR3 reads TGCGCCAGCAGCTTACAGGGCGGGAATCAGCCCCAGCATTTT. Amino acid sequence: CASSLQGGNQPQHF.

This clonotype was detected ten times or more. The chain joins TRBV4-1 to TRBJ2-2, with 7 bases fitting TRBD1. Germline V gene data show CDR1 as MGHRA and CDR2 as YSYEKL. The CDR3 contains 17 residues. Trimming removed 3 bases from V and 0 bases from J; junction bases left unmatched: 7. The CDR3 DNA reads TGCGCCAGCAGCCAGCCTCCAGGGGGTCCGAACACCGGGGAGCTGTTTTTT. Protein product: CASSQPPGGPNTGELFF.

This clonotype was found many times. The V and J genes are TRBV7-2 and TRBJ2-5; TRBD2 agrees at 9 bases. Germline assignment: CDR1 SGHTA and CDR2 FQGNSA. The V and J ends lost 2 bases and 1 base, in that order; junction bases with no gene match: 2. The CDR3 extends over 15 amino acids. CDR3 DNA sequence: TGTGCCAGCAGCTTACAGCGGGGGGTCCAAGAGACCCAGTACTTC. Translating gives CASSLQRGVQETQYF.

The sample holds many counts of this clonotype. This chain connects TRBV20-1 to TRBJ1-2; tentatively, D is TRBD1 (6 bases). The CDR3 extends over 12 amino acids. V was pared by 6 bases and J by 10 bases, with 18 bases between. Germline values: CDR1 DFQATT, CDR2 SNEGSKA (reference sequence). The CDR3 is CSAPLTGTFYTF. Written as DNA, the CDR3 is TGCAGTGCCCCCCTCACAGGGACTTTCTACACCTTC.

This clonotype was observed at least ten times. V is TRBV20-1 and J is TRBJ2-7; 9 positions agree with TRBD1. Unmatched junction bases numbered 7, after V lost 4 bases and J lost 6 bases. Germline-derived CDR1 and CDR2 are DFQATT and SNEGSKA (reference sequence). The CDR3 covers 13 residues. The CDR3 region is CSAIRQGGFEQYV. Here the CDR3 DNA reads TGCAGTGCTATAAGACAGGGGGGGTTCGAGCAGTACGTC.

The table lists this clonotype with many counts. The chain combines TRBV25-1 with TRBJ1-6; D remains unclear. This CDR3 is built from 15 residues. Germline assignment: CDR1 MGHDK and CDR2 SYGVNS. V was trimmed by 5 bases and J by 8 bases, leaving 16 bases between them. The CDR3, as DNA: TGTGCCAGCAGTCAAGACGGTATGGATGATTCACCCCTCCACTTT. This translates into CASSQDGMDDSPLHF.

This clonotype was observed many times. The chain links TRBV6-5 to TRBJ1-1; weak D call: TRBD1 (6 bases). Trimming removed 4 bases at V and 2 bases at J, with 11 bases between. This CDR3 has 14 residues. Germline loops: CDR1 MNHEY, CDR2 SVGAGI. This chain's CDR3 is CASSLTGLNTEAFF. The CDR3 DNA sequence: TGTGCCAGCAGTTTAACAGGGTTAAACACTGAAGCTTTCTTT.

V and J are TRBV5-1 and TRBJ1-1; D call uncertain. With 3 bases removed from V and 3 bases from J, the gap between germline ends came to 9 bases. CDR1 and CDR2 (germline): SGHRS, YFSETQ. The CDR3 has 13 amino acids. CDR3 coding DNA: TGCGCCAGCAGCTCGGACGGATACACTGAAGCTTTCTTT. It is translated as CASSSDGYTEAFF.

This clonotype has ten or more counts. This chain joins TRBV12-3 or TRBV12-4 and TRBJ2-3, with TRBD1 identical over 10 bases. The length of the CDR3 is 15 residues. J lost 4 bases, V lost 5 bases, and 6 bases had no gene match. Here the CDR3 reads CASSGTGVGPDTQYF. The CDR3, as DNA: TGTGCCAGCAGTGGGACAGGGGTGGGACCAGATACGCAGTATTTT.

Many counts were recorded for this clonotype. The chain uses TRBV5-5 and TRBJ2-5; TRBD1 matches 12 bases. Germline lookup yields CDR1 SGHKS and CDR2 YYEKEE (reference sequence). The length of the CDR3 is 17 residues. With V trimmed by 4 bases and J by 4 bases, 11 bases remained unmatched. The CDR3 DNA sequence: TGTGCCAGCAGCCCGGGGACAGGGGGCCTCCCCCGAGAGACCCAGTACTTC. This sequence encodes CASSPGTGGLPRETQYF. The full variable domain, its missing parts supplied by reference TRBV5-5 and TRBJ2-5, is DAGVTQSPTHLIKTRGQQVTLRCSPISGHKSVSWYQQVLGQGPQFIFQYYEKEERGRGNFPDRFSARQFPNYSSELNVNALLLGDSALYLCASSPGTGGLPRETQYFGPGTRLLVL.

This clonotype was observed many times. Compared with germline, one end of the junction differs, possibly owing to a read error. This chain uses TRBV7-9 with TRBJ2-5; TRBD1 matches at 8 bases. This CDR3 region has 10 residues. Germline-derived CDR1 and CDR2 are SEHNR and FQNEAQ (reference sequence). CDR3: CASGLGQVIF. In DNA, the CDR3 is TGTGCCAGCGGACTGGGACAGGTCATTTTC.

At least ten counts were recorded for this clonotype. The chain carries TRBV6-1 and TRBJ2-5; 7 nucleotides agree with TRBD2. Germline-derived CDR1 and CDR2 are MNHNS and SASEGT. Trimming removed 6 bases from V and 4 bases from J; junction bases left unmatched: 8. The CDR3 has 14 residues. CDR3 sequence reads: CASRPPGLRETQYF. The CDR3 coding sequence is TGTGCCAGCAGGCCCCCGGGACTAAGAGAGACCCAGTACTTC.

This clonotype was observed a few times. In DNA, the CDR3 is TGTGCCAGCAGCTTAGATCTGGTGGACAGGGGTTATGGCTACACCTTC. It specifies CASSLDLVDRGYGYTF. V is TRBV11-2 and J is TRBJ1-2; 9 positions match TRBD1. The V gene end was trimmed by 0 bases and the J gene end by 5 bases; junction bases not matched to a gene: 7. Germline CDR1 and CDR2: SGHAT and FQNNGV. The CDR3 runs 16 residues.

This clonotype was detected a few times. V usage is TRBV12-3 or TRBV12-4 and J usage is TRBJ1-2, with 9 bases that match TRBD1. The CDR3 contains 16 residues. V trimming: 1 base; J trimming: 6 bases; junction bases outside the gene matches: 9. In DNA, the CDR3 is TGTGCCAGCAGTTTAGGTCGGAGACAGGGGGGTGATGGCTACACCTTC. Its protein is CASSLGRRQGGDGYTF.

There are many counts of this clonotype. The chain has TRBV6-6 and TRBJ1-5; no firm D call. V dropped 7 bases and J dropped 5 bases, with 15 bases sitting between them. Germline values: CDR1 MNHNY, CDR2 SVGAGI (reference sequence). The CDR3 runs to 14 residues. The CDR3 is CASTPRAGDQPQHF. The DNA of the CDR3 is TGTGCCAGCACCCCGAGGGCAGGAGATCAGCCCCAGCATTTT.

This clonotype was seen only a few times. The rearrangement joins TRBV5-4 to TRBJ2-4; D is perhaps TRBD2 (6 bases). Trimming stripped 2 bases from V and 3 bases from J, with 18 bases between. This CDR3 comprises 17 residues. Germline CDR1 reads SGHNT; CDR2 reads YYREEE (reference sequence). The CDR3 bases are TGTGCCAGCAGCTTCATTTATGGGGGGAGAGGCAAAAACATTCAGTACTTC. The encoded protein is CASSFIYGGRGKNIQYF.

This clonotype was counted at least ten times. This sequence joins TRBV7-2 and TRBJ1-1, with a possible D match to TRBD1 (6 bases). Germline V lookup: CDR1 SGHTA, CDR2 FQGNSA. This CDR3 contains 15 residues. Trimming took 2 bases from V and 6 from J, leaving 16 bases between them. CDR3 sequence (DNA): TGTGCCAGCAGCTTATGGGGGGCCTACCGGGCTGAAGCTTTCTTT. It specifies CASSLWGAYRAEAFF. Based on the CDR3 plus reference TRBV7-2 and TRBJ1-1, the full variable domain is GAGVSQSPSNKVTEKGKDVELRCDPISGHTALYWYRQSLGQGLEFLIYFQGNSAPDKSGLPSDRFSAERTGGSVSTLTIQRTQQEDSAVYLCASSLWGAYRAEAFFGQGTRLTVV.

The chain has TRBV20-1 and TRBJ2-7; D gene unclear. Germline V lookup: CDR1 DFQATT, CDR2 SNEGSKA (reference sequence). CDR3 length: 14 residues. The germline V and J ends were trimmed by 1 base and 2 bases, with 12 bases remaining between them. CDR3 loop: CSARGPTAAYEQYF. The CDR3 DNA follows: TGCAGTGCTAGAGGTCCAACGGCCGCCTACGAGCAGTACTTC.

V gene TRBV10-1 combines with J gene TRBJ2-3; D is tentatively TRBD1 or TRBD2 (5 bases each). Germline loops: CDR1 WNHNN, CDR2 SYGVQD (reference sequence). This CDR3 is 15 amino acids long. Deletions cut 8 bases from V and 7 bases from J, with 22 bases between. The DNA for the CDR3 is TGCGCCAGCGGACGAGGGGACCTGTTGCCTTATACGCAGTATTTT. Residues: CASGRGDLLPYTQYF.